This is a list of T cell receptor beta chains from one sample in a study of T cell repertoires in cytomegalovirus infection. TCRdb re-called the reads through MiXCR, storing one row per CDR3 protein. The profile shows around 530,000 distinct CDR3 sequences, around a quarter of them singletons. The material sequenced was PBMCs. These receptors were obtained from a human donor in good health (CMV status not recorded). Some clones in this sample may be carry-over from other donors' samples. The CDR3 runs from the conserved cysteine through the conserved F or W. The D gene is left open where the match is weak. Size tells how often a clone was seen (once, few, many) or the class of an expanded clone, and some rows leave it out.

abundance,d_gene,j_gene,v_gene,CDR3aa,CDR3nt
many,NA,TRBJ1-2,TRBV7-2,CASSLGPEGNGYTF,TGTGCCAGCAGCTTAGGTCCTGAGGGGAATGGCTACACCTTC
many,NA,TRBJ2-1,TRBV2,CASSRDLYNEQFF,TGTGCCAGCAGCCGGGACTTATACAATGAGCAGTTCTTC
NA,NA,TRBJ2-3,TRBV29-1,CSVHTDTQYF,TGCAGCGTTCACACAGATACGCAGTATTTT
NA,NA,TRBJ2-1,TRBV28,CASSSGGRSSYNEQFF,TGTGCCAGCAGTTCTGGCGGGCGGAGCTCCTACAATGAGCAGTTCTTC
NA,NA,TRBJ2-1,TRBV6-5,CASSYSASEYNEQFF,TGTGCCAGCAGTTACTCGGCTAGCGAGTACAATGAGCAGTTCTTC
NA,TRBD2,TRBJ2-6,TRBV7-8,CALGGAGANVLTF,TGTGCCCTGGGGGGGGCTGGGGCCAACGTCCTGACTTTC
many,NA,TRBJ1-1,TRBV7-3,CASSNYDTTGVTEAFF,TGTGCCAGCAGCAACTATGACACGACCGGGGTTACTGAAGCTTTCTTT
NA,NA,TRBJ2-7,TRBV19,CASSTRRGDEQYF,TGTGCCAGTAGTACTCGACGGGGAGACGAGCAGTACTTC
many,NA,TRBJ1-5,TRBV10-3,CAISEGNQPQHF,TGTGCCATCAGCGAAGGCAATCAGCCCCAGCATTTT
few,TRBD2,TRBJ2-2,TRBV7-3,CASSTGTSTGELFF,TGTGCCAGCAGCACCGGGACTAGCACCGGGGAGCTGTTTTTT
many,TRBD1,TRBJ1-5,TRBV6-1,CASSRDRGNQPQHF,TGTGCCAGCAGCCGGGACAGGGGAAATCAGCCCCAGCATTTT
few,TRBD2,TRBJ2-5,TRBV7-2,CASSPIAGEGQETQYF,TGTGCCAGCAGCCCAATAGCGGGAGAAGGGCAAGAGACCCAGTACTTC
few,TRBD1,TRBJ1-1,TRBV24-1,CATSEGDREFTEAFF,TGTGCCACCAGTGAAGGGGACAGGGAATTCACTGAAGCTTTCTTT
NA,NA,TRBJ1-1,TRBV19,CASIVVGGTAEAFF,TGTGCCAGTATCGTAGTGGGGGGCACAGCTGAAGCTTTCTTT
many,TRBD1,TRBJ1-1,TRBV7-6,CASSFGQGLMNTEAFF,TGTGCCAGCAGCTTTGGACAGGGACTCATGAACACTGAAGCTTTCTTT
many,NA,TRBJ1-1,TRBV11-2,CASSLMLQMNTEAFF,TGTGCCAGCAGCTTAATGTTGCAAATGAACACTGAAGCTTTCTTT
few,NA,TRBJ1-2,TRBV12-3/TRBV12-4,CASSSHYGYTF,TGTGCCAGCAGTTCACACTATGGCTACACCTTC
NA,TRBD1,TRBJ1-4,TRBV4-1,CASSQGRQGRNEKLFF,TGCGCCAGCAGCCAAGGGCGACAGGGGCGAAATGAAAAACTGTTTTTT
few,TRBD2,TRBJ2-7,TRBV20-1,CSARDIAGAYEQYF,TGCAGTGCTAGAGACATAGCGGGAGCCTACGAGCAGTACTTC
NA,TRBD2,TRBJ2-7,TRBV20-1,CSARYPTAGAYEQYF,TGCAGTGCTAGATACCCCACAGCGGGAGCATACGAGCAGTACTTC
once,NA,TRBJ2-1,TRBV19,CASSIVGYEQFF,TGTGCCAGTAGTATCGTAGGCTATGAGCAGTTCTTC
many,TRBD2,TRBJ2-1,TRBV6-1,CASSVSGRAYNEQFF,TGTGCCAGCAGTGTGAGCGGGAGGGCCTACAATGAGCAGTTCTTC
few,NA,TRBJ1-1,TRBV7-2,CASSLERRRNTEAFF,TGTGCCAGCAGCTTAGAACGGCGTAGGAACACTGAAGCTTTCTTT
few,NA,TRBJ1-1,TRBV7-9,CASSFWSRDTEAFF,TGTGCCAGCAGCTTCTGGAGTAGGGACACTGAAGCTTTCTTT
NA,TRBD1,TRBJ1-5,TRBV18,CASSPGQGLRSNQPQHF,TGTGCCAGCTCACCTGGACAGGGGTTAAGAAGCAATCAGCCCCAGCATTTT
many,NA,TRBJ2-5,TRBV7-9,CASSGSEHRIETQYF,TGTGCCAGCAGCGGTAGTGAACACCGGATAGAGACCCAGTACTTC
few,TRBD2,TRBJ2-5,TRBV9,CASSPTGGLAGGQETQYF,TGTGCCAGCAGCCCCACTGGGGGACTAGCGGGAGGCCAAGAGACCCAGTACTTC
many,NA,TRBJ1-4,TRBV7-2,CASSSLWGEKLFF,TGTGCCAGCAGCTCCCTCTGGGGTGAAAAACTGTTTTTT
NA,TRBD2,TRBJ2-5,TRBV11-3,CASSLAEGPSYQETQYF,TGTGCCAGCAGCCTAGCGGAGGGACCCTCGTACCAAGAGACCCAGTACTTC
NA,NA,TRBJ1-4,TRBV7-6,CASTKQGNEKLFF,TGTGCCAGCACCAAACAGGGTAATGAAAAACTGTTTTTT
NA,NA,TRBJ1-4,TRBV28,CASRFGEKLFF,TGTGCCAGCAGGTTTGGAGAAAAACTGTTTTTT
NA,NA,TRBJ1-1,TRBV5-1,CASSLVAGFGVTEAFF,TGCGCCAGCAGCTTGGTAGCCGGGTTCGGGGTCACTGAAGCTTTCTTT
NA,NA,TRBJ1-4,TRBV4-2,CASSQLNRARDEKLFF,TGTGCCAGCAGCCAACTTAACAGGGCAAGGGATGAAAAACTGTTTTTT
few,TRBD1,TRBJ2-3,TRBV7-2,CASSHDREGTDTQYF,TGTGCCAGCAGCCACGACAGGGAAGGCACAGATACGCAGTATTTT
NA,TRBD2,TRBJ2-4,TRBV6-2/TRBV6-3,CASSWRLAGEFTLAKNIQYF,TGTGCCAGCAGTTGGCGACTAGCGGGAGAATTTACCTTGGCCAAAAACATTCAGTACTTC
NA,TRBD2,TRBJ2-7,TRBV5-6,CASSLRWGLAGGPSEQYF,TGTGCCAGCAGCCTGAGATGGGGGTTGGCGGGAGGGCCGAGTGAGCAGTACTTC
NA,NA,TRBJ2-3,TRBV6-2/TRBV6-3,CASSWYDTQYF,TGTGCCAGCAGTTGGTATGATACGCAGTATTTT
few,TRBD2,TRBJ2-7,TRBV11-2,CASSLLAGAGEQYF,TGTGCCAGCAGCCTCTTAGCGGGAGCAGGCGAGCAGTACTTC
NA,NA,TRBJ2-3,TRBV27,CASSLFGTDTQYF,TGTGCCAGCAGTTTATTCGGCACAGATACGCAGTATTTT
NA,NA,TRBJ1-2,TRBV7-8,CASSSYGGGKDGYTF,TGTGCCAGCAGCTCCTACGGAGGGGGGAAGGATGGCTACACCTTC
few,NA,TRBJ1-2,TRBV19,CASSQRRAGGYTF,TGTGCCAGTAGTCAACGCAGGGCAGGTGGCTACACCTTC
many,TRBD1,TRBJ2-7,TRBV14,CASSPTGGSYEQYF,TGTGCCAGCAGCCCGACAGGGGGGTCCTACGAGCAGTACTTC
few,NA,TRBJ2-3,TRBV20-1,CSASDTITDTQYF,TGCAGTGCTAGTGACACAATCACAGATACGCAGTATTTT
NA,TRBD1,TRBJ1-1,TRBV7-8,CASSLKGQGVTEAFF,TGTGCCAGCAGCTTAAAGGGACAGGGGGTTACTGAAGCTTTCTTT
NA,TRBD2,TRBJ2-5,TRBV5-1,CASSVGGGNSQETQYF,TGCGCCAGCAGCGTGGGGGGGGGGAACTCTCAAGAGACCCAGTACTTC
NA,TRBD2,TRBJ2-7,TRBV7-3,CASSFSGRAEEQYF,TGTGCCAGCAGCTTTAGCGGGAGGGCGGAAGAGCAGTACTTC
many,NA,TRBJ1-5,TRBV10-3,CAISGGLHNQPQHF,TGTGCCATCAGTGGGGGTCTCCACAATCAGCCCCAGCATTTT
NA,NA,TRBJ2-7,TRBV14,CASSQGLGLLYEQYF,TGTGCCAGCAGCCAAGGGTTAGGACTCCTCTACGAGCAGTACTTC
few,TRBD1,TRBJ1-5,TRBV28,CASSLSGDRNQPQHF,TGTGCCAGCAGTCTCTCGGGGGACAGAAATCAGCCCCAGCATTTT
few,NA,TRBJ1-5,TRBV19,CASSILSQPQHF,TGTGCCAGTAGTATACTGAGTCAGCCCCAGCATTTT
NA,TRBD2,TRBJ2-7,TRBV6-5,CAIKRGEGSSYEQYF,TGTGCCATCAAACGGGGGGAGGGGAGCTCCTACGAGCAGTACTTC
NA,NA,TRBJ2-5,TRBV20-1,CSARVHETQYF,TGCAGTGCTAGGGTCCATGAGACCCAGTACTTC
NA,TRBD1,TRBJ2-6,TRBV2,CASSRRGQGDSGANVLTF,TGTGCCAGCAGTCGGCGAGGACAGGGGGACTCTGGGGCCAACGTCCTGACTTTC
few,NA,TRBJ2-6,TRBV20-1,CSARGKSGGANVLTF,TGCAGTGCTAGAGGGAAATCTGGTGGGGCCAACGTCCTGACTTTC
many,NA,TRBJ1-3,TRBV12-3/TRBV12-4,CASSLNPLTGALGNTIYF,TGTGCCAGCAGTTTAAACCCTCTGACAGGTGCACTCGGAAACACCATATATTTT